This TCR gamma chain appears in the sequencing data of a study of Vδ1+ human thymocytes. Study-level points and caveats: Thymic TRG and TRD repertoires appeared highly polyclonal.

Per germline, CDR1 GITISATS and CDR2 ISYDGTV (reference sequence). Trimming took 6 bases from V and 10 from J; bases not matched to a gene: 5. The CDR3 is made up of 11 amino acids. This clone turned up a few times. The target antigen is unknown. Sequences come from RNA converted to cDNA by reverse transcription. Multiplex PCR used pooled V-gene forward primers and a constant-region reverse primer to amplify CDR3s. With CATT, TCRdb re-called clones from the multiplex PCR reads. The table lists several thousand gamma-chain clones, around three fifths of them singletons. This chain links TRGV9 with TRGJP2. The J gene, left out of TCRdb, was set here by checking the DNA against germline. This clonotype was obtained from a girl in the first two years of life who had congenital heart surgery. Sequenced input: Vdelta1+ gamma-delta thymocytes from the thymus. Subset described: FACS-sorted CD3+ TCRalphabeta- TCRVdelta1+ TCRVdelta2- thymocytes. The CDR3 loop reads CALWHGWIKTF. The CDR3 bases are TGTGCCTTGTGGCATGGTTGGATCAAGACGTTT.